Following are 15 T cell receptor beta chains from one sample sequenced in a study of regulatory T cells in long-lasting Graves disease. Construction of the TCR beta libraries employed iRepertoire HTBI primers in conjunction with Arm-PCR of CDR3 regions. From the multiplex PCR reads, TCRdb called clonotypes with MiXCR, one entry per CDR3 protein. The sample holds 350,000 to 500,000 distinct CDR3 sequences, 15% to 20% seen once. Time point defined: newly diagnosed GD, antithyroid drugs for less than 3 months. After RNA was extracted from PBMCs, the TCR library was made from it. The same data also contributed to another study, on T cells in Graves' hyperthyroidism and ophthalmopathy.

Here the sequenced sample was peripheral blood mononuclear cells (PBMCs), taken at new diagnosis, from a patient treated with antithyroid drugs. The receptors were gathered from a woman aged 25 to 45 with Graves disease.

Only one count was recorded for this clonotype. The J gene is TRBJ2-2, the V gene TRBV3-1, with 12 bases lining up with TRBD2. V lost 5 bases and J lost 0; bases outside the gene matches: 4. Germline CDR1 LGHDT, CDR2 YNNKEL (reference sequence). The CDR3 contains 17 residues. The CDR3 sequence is CASSWTSGTPNTGELFF. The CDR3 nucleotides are TGTGCCAGCAGCTGGACTAGCGGGACACCGAACACCGGGGAGCTGTTTTTT. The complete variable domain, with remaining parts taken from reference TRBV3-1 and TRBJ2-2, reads DTAVSQTPKYLVTQMGNDKSIKCEQNLGHDTMYWYKQDSKKFLKIMFSYNNKELIINETVPNRFSPKSPDKAHLNLHINSLELGDSAVYFCASSWTSGTPNTGELFFGEGSRLTVL.

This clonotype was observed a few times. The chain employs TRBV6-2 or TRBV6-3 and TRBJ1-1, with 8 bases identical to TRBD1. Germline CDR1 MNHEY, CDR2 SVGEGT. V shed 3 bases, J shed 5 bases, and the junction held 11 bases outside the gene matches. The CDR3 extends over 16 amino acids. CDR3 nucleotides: TGTGCCAGCAGTTATCACCCCGGACAGGGAGGGACTGAAGCTTTCTTT. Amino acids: CASSYHPGQGGTEAFF.

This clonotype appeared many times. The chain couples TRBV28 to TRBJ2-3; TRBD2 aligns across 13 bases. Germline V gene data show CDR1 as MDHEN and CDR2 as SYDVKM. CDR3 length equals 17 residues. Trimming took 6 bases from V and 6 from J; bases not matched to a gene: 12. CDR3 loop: CASSRPGLAGRMDTQYF. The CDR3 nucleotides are TGTGCCAGCAGCCGGCCGGGACTAGCGGGACGCATGGATACGCAGTATTTT.

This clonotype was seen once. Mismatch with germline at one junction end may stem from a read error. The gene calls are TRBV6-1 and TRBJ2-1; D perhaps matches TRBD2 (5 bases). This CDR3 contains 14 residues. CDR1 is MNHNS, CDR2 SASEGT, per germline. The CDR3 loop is CASRVTGVYNGQFF. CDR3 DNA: TGTGCCAGCAGAGTTACCGGGGTATACAATGGGCAGTTCTTC.

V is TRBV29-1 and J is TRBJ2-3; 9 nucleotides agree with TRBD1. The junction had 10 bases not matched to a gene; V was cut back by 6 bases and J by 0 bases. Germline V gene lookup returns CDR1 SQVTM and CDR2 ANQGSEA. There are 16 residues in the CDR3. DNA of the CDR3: TGCAGCGTGGGACAGGGTTCCCCTTCTAGCACAGATACGCAGTATTTT. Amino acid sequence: CSVGQGSPSSTDTQYF.

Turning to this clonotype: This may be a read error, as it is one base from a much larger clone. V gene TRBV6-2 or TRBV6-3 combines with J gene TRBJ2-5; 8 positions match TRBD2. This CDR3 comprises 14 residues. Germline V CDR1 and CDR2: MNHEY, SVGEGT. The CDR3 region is CVSSLAGLGETQYF. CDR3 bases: TGTGTCAGCAGTTTAGCGGGACTGGGAGAGACCCAGTACTTC.

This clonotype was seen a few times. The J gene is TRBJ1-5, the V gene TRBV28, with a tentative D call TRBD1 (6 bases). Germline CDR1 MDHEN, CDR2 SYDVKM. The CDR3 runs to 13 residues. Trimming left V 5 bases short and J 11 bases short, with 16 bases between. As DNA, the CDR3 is TGTGCCAGCAGTACAGGGACTCGATCAGCCCAGCATTTT. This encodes CASSTGTRSAQHF.

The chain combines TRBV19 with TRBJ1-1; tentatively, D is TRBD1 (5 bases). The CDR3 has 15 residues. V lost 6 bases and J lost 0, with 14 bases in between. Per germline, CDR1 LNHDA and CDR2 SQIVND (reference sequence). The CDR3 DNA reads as TGTGCCAGTAGCACCGCCGGGACGGTGAACACTGAAGCTTTCTTT. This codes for CASSTAGTVNTEAFF.

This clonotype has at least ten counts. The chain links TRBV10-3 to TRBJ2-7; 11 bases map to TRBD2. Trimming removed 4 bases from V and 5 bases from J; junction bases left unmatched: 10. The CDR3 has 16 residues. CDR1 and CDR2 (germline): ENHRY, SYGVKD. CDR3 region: CAISGLLAGERNEQYF. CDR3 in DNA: TGTGCCATCAGTGGGTTACTAGCGGGAGAAAGAAACGAGCAGTACTTC.

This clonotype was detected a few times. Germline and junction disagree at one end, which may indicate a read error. CDR3 DNA sequence: TGTGCCAGCAGTTTTTCGTCTGATACAGGTCCCCACTTC. This sequence encodes CASSFSSDTGPHF. The chain carries TRBV12-3 or TRBV12-4 and TRBJ1-2, with a possible D match to TRBD1 (5 bases). The CDR3 is made up of 13 amino acids.

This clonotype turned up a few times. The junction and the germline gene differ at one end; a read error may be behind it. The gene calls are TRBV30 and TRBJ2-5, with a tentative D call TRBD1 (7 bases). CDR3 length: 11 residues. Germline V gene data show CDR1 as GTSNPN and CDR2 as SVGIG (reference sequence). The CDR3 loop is CASDRRETQHF. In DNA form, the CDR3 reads TGTGCCTCGGACAGGAGGGAGACCCAGCACTTC.

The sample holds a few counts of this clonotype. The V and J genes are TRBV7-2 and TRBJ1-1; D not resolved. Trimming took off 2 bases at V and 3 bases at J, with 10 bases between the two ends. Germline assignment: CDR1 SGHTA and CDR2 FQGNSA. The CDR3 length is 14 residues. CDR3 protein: CASSLTDGYTEAFF. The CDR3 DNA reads TGTGCCAGCAGCTTAACGGACGGTTACACTGAAGCTTTCTTT.

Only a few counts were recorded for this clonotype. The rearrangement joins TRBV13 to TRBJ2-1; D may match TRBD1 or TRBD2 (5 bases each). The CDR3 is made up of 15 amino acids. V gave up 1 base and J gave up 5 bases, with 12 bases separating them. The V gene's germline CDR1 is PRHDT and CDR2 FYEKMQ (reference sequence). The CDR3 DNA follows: TGTGCCAGCAGCTTAGTATTGGGACCGAACAATGAGCAGTTCTTC. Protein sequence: CASSLVLGPNNEQFF.

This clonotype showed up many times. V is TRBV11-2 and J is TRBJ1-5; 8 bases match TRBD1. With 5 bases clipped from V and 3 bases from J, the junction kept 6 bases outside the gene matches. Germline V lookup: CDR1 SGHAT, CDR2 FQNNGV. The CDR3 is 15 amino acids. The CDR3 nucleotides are TGTGCCAGCAGCCCCGGGACAGGATTCAATCAGCCCCAGCATTTT. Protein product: CASSPGTGFNQPQHF.

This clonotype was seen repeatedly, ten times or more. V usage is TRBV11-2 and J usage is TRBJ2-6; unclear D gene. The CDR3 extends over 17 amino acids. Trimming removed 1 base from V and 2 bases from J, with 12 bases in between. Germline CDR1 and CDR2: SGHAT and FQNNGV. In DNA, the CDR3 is TGTGCCAGCAGCTTAGTCCTCTCATCGACTGGGGCCAACGTCCTGACTTTC. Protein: CASSLVLSSTGANVLTF.